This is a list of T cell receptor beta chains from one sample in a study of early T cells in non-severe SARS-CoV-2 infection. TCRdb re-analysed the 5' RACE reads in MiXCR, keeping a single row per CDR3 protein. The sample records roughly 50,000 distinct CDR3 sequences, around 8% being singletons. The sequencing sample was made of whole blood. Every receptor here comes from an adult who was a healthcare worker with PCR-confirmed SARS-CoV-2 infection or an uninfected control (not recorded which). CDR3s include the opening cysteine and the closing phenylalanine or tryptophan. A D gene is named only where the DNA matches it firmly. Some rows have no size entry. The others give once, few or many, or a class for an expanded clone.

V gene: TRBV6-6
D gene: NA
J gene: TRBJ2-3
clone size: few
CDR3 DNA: TGTGCCAGCAGTTACTCGATAAGGGCCGTCCCAGATACGCAGTATTTT
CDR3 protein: CASSYSIRAVPDTQYF

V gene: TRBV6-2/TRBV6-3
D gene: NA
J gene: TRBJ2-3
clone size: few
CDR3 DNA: TGTGCCAGCAGTTTTGGCGGGACCGGATGGAGAGATACGCAGTATTTT
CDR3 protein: CASSFGGTGWRDTQYF

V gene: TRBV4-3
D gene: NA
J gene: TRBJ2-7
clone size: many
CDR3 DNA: TGCGCCAGCAGCCACAGAGGGGTCGGGGGTTTCTACGAGCAGTACTTC
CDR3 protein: CASSHRGVGGFYEQYF

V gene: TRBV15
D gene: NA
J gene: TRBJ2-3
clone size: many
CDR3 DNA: TGTGCCACCGGGGGCGGAGCCGTCGCAGATACGCAGTATTTT
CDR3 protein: CATGGGAVADTQYF

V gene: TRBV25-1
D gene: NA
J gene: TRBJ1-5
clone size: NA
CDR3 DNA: TGTGCCAGCAGTGAATCCGAAAGCAATCAGCCCCAGCATTTT
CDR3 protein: CASSESESNQPQHF

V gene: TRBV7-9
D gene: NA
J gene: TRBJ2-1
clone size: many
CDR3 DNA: TGTGCCAGCAGCTTAGGGCAGGGGATTATGAGTTCCTACAATGAGCAGTTCTTC
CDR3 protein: CASSLGQGIMSSYNEQFF

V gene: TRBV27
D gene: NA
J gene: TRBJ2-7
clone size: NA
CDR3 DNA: TGTGCCAGCAGTTTGTCAGGGGCCCCCATTTACGAGCAGTACTTC
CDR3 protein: CASSLSGAPIYEQYF

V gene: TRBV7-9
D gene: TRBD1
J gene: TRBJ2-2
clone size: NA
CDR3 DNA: TGTGCCAGCAGCCGGGACAGGGGGAGGACCGGGGAGCTGTTTTTT
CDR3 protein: CASSRDRGRTGELFF

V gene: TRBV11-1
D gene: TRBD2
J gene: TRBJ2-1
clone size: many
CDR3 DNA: TGTGCCAGCAGCTTGAGGAAGGGACTAGGGGGGAACTACAATGAGCAGTTCTTC
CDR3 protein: CASSLRKGLGGNYNEQFF

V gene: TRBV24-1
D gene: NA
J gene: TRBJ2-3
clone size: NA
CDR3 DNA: TGTGCCACCAGTGATTGGGGCAGGAACACAGATACGCAGTATTTT
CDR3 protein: CATSDWGRNTDTQYF

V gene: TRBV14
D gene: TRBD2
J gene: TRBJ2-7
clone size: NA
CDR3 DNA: TGTGCCAGCAGCCAAGATGCTAGCGGATCCTACGAGCAGTACTTC
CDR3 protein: CASSQDASGSYEQYF

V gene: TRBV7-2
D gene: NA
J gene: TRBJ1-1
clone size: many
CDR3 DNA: TGTGCCAGCAGCTTAAGTTTGAATGAAGCTTTCTTT
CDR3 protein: CASSLSLNEAFF

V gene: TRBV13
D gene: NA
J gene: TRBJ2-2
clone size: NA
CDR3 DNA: TGTGCCAGCAGCTTAGGCCGGAGGACCGGGGAGCTGTTTTTT
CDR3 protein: CASSLGRRTGELFF

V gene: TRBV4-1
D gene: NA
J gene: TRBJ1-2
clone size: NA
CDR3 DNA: TGCGCCAGCAGCCCCGGACCTACTAACTATGGCTACACCTTC
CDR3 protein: CASSPGPTNYGYTF

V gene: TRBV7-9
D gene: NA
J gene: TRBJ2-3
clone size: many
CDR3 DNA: TGTGCCAGCAGCCACGTACCCACAGATACGCAGTATTTT
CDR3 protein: CASSHVPTDTQYF

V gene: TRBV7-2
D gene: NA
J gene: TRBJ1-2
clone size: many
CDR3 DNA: TGTGCCAGCAGCCACTACATTCCTAACTATGGCTACACCTTC
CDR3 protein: CASSHYIPNYGYTF

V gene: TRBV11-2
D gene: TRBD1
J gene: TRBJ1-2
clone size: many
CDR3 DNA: TGTGCCAGCACCTTGGGACAGGCTAACTATGGCTACACCTTC
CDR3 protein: CASTLGQANYGYTF

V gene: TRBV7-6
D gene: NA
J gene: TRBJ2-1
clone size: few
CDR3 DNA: TGTGCCATAGAAGACACTGACTCCTACAATGAGCAGTTCTTC
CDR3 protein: CAIEDTDSYNEQFF

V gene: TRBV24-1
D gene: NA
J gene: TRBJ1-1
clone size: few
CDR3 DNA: TGTGCCACCAGCAGGGGAAAGAACACTGAAGCTTTCTTT
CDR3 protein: CATSRGKNTEAFF

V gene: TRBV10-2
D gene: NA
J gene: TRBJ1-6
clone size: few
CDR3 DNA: TGCGCCAGCAGTCAAAGCTCCTATAATTCACCCCTCCACTTT
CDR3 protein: CASSQSSYNSPLHF

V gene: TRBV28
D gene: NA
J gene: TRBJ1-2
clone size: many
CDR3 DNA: TGTGCCAGCCGCCGGGGGGGCTATGGCTACACCTTC
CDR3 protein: CASRRGGYGYTF

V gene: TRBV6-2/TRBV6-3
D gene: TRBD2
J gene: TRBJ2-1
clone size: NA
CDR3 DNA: TGTGCCATCCGAACACTAGCGGATCATACTGAGCAGTTCTTC
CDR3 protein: CAIRTLADHTEQFF

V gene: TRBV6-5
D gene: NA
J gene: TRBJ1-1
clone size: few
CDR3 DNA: TGTGCCGTTCGGCGGCAGAAGGAGTTTCCGGAAGCTTTCTTT
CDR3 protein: CAVRRQKEFPEAFF

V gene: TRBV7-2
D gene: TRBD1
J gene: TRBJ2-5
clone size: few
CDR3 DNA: TGTGCCAGCAGCTTTAACAGGGGGCGTGGGACCCAGTACTTC
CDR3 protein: CASSFNRGRGTQYF

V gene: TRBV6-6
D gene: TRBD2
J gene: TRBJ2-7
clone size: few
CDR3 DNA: TGTGCCAGCACCCACTCGGGGGGACCCGAGCAGTACTTC
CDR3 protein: CASTHSGGPEQYF

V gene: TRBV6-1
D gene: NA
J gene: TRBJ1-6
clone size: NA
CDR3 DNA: TGTGCCAGCAGACAGTTTCAGAATTCACCCCTCCACTTT
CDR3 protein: CASRQFQNSPLHF

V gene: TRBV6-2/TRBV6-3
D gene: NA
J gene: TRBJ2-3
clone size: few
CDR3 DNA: TGTGCCAGCAGTTATCTGGGGAGAGGGAATACGCAGTATTTT
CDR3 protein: CASSYLGRGNTQYF

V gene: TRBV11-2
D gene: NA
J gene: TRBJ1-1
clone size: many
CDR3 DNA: TGTGCCAGCAGCTTAGCCGGATACACTGAAGCTTTCTTT
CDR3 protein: CASSLAGYTEAFF

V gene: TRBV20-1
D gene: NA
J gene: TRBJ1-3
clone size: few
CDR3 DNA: TGCAGTGCTAATAGGGACGGTTACACCATATATTTT
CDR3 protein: CSANRDGYTIYF

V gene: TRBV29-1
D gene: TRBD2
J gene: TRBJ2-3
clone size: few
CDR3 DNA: TGCAGCGTTTTGGGGTTGCGGGGGGGCCTAGGAGATACGCAGTATTTT
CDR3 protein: CSVLGLRGGLGDTQYF

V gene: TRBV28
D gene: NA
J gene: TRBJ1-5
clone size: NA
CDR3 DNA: TGTGCCAGCAGTTTATGGGCAGACAATCAGCCCCAGCATTTT
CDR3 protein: CASSLWADNQPQHF

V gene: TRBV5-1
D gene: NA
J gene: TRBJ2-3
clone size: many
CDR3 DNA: TGCGCCAGCAGCCGCGGCGCCGCGGGGATCACAGATACGCAGTATTTT
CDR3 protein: CASSRGAAGITDTQYF

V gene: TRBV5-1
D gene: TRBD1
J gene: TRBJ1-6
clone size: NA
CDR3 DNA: TGCGCCAGCAGTCTGGACAGGGGGAACATGAGAGAGAGTTCACCCCTCCACTTT
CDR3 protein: CASSLDRGNMRESSPLHF

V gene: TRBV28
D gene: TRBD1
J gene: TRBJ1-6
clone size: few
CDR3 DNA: TGTGCCAGCAGTGGGCCGGGACAGAATTCACCCCTCCACTTT
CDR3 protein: CASSGPGQNSPLHF

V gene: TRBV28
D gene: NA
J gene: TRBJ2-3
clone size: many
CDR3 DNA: TGTGCCAGCAGCCTTAACAGTCTTACGACGCAGTATTTT
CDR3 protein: CASSLNSLTTQYF

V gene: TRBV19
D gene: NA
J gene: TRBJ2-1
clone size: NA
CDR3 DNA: TGTGCCAGTGGCGGTTACGATGAGCAGTTCTTC
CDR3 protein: CASGGYDEQFF

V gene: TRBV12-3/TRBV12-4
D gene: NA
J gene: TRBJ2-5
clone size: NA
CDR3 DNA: TGTGCCAGCAGGCGGACCGCCCAAGAGACCCAGTACTTC
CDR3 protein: CASRRTAQETQYF

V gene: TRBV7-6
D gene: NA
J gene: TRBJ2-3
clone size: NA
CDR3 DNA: TGTGCCAGCAGCTTAAGGGACACAGATACGCAGTATTTT
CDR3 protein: CASSLRDTDTQYF

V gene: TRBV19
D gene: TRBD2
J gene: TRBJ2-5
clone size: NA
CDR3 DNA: TGTGCCAGTAGTATTAGGCTAGCGGGCCAAGAGACCCAGTACTTC
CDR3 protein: CASSIRLAGQETQYF

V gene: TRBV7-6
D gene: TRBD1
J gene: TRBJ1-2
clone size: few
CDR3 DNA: TGTGCCAGCAGCCTTTCGGGACAGGGGTACTATGGCTACACCTTC
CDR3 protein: CASSLSGQGYYGYTF

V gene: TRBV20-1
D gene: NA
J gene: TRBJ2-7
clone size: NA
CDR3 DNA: TGCAGTGCCCCTGATCGGGGAGACGACTCCTACGAGCAGTACTTC
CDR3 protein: CSAPDRGDDSYEQYF

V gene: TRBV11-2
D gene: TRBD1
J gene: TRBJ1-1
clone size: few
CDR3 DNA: TGTGCCAGCAGGAACCCCTACAGGGGACACACTGAAGCTTTCTTT
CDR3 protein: CASRNPYRGHTEAFF

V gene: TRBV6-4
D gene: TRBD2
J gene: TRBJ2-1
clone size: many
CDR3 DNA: TGTGCCAGCAGTGCCTCGACCCCTCTAGCGGCCTCCTACAATGAGCAGTTCTTC
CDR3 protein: CASSASTPLAASYNEQFF

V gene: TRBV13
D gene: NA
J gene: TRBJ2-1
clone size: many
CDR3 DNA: TGTGCCAGCAGCTTAATAAACAATGAGCAGTTCTTC
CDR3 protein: CASSLINNEQFF

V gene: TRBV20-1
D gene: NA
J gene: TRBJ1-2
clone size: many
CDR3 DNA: TGCAGTGCCCAGTCCCCTTGGGCTAACTATGGCTACACCTTC
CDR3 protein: CSAQSPWANYGYTF

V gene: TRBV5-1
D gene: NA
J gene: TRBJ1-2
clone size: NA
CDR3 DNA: TGCGCCAGCAGCGCAACACAGGGCGGCTATGGCTACACCTTC
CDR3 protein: CASSATQGGYGYTF

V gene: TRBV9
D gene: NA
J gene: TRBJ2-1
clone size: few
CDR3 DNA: TGTGCCAGCAGCGTAGAACTAGCTATTTACAATGAGCAGTTCTTC
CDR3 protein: CASSVELAIYNEQFF

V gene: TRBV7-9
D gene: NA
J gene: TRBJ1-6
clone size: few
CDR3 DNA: TGTGCCAGCAGCTTAGAGGGATGGAATTCACCCCTCCACTTT
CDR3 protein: CASSLEGWNSPLHF

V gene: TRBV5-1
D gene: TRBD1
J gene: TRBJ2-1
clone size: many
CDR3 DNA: TGCGCCAGCAGCCTAAGACAGGGCAATGAGCAGTTCTTC
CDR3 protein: CASSLRQGNEQFF

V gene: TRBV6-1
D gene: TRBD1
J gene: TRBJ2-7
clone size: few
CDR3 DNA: TGTGCCACCACAGGGGTGGCCTGGGGCGAGCAGTACTTC
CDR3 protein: CATTGVAWGEQYF

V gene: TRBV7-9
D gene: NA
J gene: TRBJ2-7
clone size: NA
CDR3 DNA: TGTGCCAGCAGCACCCGGACTGGGGCCCCCTACGAGCAGTACTTC
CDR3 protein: CASSTRTGAPYEQYF

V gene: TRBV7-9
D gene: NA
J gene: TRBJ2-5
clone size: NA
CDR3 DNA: TGTGCCAGCAGCTTAGTTCCAGGACAAGAGACCCAGTACTTC
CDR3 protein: CASSLVPGQETQYF